This TCR beta chain was identified in a study of regulatory T cells in long-lasting Graves disease. CDR1 MNHEY and CDR2 SVGEGT come from the germline V gene. V was cut by 6 bases and J by 0 bases, with 12 bases left in between. CDR3 length: 14 residues. This clonotype was counted between two and nine times. A much larger clone lies one base from this, so it may be a read error. This CDR3 fails to terminate in the conserved phenylalanine or tryptophan, so it likely reflects a read error. HTBI primers from iRepertoire and Arm-PCR of CDR3 regions yielded the TCR beta libraries. MiXCR, applied by TCRdb to the multiplex PCR reads, yields one record per CDR3 protein. The sample lists 400,000 to 500,000 distinct CDR3 sequences, around a fifth occurring once. Time point: persistent/refractory GD, antithyroid drugs over 5 years with positive TRAb. The authors made the TCR library using RNA they extracted from PBMCs.

This material consisted of peripheral blood mononuclear cells (PBMCs), taken when the disease was refractory, from a patient treated with antithyroid drugs. This TCR came from a female donor with Graves disease. V is TRBV6-2 or TRBV6-3 and J is TRBJ2-7; TRBD1 might be the D (6 bases). Written as DNA, the CDR3 is TGTGCCAGCAGGCGACAGGAGTTCTCCTACGAGCAGTACCTC. Its protein is CASRRQEFSYEQYL.